The next 2 T cell receptor beta chains were all read from a single sample in a study of T cells in Graves' hyperthyroidism and ophthalmopathy. RNA transcripts were the template for amplifying TCR beta CDR3 regions. The TCR CDR3 first-round RT-PCR relied on the HTBI primer set. In TCRdb, the multiplex PCR reads were re-called with MiXCR into one record per CDR3 protein. Among some 650,000 distinct CDR3 sequences listed, about a sixth were seen once. Material for sequencing was blood. These receptors all come from a middle-aged woman with Graves' ophthalmopathy.

This clonotype was observed many times. The genes are TRBV6-1 and TRBJ1-5, with D perhaps matching TRBD1 (6 bases). Germline CDR1 MNHNS, CDR2 SASEGT. V dropped 8 bases and J dropped 6 bases, with 20 bases sitting between them. The CDR3 runs to 15 residues. CDR3 residues: CASFEGQQDGQPQHF. The CDR3 DNA follows: TGTGCCAGCTTTGAAGGACAGCAGGATGGTCAGCCCCAGCATTTT.

This clonotype occurred many times. This chain uses TRBV9 with TRBJ2-2, with 10 bases fitting TRBD2. The ends lost 3 bases at V and 7 bases at J; junction bases unmatched: 9. This CDR3 has 16 residues. CDR1 SGDLS and CDR2 YYNGEE come from the germline V gene. The CDR3 DNA follows: TGTGCCAGCAGCGGAAGCGGGAGGGCCCTTGGCGGGGAGCTGTTTTTT. Translation gives CASSGSGRALGGELFF.